These T cell receptor beta chains were read from a single sample in a study of blood T cells in healthy people across ages. TCRdb re-analysed the 5' RACE reads in MiXCR, keeping a single row per CDR3 protein. The data show around 1,700,000 distinct CDR3 sequences, roughly 27% seen once. What was sequenced was blood. These receptors were obtained from a woman aged 25 to 39 in good health. The CDR3 runs from the conserved cysteine through the conserved F or W. The order of the fields is CDR3 DNA, CDR3 protein, clone size, J gene, D gene, V gene. D genes are given only for firm matches. Clone size is given for some rows only: seen once, a few or many times, or a class if the clone is expanded.

cdr3_nt: TGTGCCATCAGTGAGTCGACGGGCCCTGAAGCTTTCTTT; cdr3_aa: CAISESTGPEAFF; clone_size: NA; j_call: TRBJ1-1; d_call: NA; v_call: TRBV10-3
cdr3_nt: TGCAGTGCTAGACCTGGGAACTCGAACACTGAAGCTTTCTTT; cdr3_aa: CSARPGNSNTEAFF; clone_size: few; j_call: TRBJ1-1; d_call: NA; v_call: TRBV20-1
cdr3_nt: TGTGCCATCAGTGAGTCGATCAGTGGACAGGAGGCGGCCTATGGCTACACCTTC; cdr3_aa: CAISESISGQEAAYGYTF; clone_size: NA; j_call: TRBJ1-2; d_call: TRBD1; v_call: TRBV10-3
cdr3_nt: TGTGCCATCAGTGAGCCACCGGGACAGGGGGCGTTCGGGGCCAACGTCCTGACTTTC; cdr3_aa: CAISEPPGQGAFGANVLTF; clone_size: many; j_call: TRBJ2-6; d_call: TRBD1; v_call: TRBV10-3
cdr3_nt: TGTGCCATCAGTGACCCGGGTATTCCCCAGCATTTT; cdr3_aa: CAISDPGIPQHF; clone_size: NA; j_call: TRBJ1-5; d_call: NA; v_call: TRBV10-3
cdr3_nt: TGCAGTGCTAGAGATCCCTACGCCAACACTGAAGCTTTCTTT; cdr3_aa: CSARDPYANTEAFF; clone_size: NA; j_call: TRBJ1-1; d_call: NA; v_call: TRBV20-1
cdr3_nt: TGCGCCAGCAGCGTCCGAGCGGGAGCTCACAATGAGCAGTTCTTC; cdr3_aa: CASSVRAGAHNEQFF; clone_size: NA; j_call: TRBJ2-1; d_call: TRBD2; v_call: TRBV5-1
cdr3_nt: TGTGCCAGCAGTTACTCTTCCTCTGGAAACACCATATATTTT; cdr3_aa: CASSYSSSGNTIYF; clone_size: NA; j_call: TRBJ1-3; d_call: NA; v_call: TRBV6-2/TRBV6-3
cdr3_nt: TGCAGTGCTAGTAAGACAGGGAAAAAGACCCAGTACTTC; cdr3_aa: CSASKTGKKTQYF; clone_size: few; j_call: TRBJ2-5; d_call: TRBD1; v_call: TRBV20-1
cdr3_nt: TGCAGCGTTGGGGACAGCTTGAACTATGGCTACACCTTC; cdr3_aa: CSVGDSLNYGYTF; clone_size: many; j_call: TRBJ1-2; d_call: TRBD1; v_call: TRBV29-1
cdr3_nt: TGTGCCAGCAGTCCCGGGACAGGGGGCGGCCGGCCCCAGCATTTT; cdr3_aa: CASSPGTGGGRPQHF; clone_size: NA; j_call: TRBJ1-5; d_call: TRBD1; v_call: TRBV12-3/TRBV12-4
cdr3_nt: TGCGCCAGCAGCTACTATCGGAGCGGGACAGGGAATGGTCATGGCTACACCTTC; cdr3_aa: CASSYYRSGTGNGHGYTF; clone_size: NA; j_call: TRBJ1-2; d_call: TRBD1; v_call: TRBV5-1
cdr3_nt: TGTGCCAGCAGCTTAAGCGGGGGGTTCAATGAGCAGTTCTTC; cdr3_aa: CASSLSGGFNEQFF; clone_size: many; j_call: TRBJ2-1; d_call: TRBD2; v_call: TRBV7-9
cdr3_nt: TGTACCAGCAGTGAAGACAGACCCTACGAGCAGTTCTTC; cdr3_aa: CTSSEDRPYEQFF; clone_size: few; j_call: TRBJ2-1; d_call: NA; v_call: TRBV2
cdr3_nt: TGCAGTGCTCCAAAGGCCCCGAACACCGGGGAGCTGTTTTTT; cdr3_aa: CSAPKAPNTGELFF; clone_size: NA; j_call: TRBJ2-2; d_call: NA; v_call: TRBV20-1
cdr3_nt: TGTGCCAGCAAGACACAGGGGGCGCTTAATTCACCCCTCCACTTT; cdr3_aa: CASKTQGALNSPLHF; clone_size: NA; j_call: TRBJ1-6; d_call: TRBD1; v_call: TRBV7-2
cdr3_nt: TGCGCCAGCAGCCCCACCCTAGCGGGGGTGGTTAATGAGCAGTTCTTC; cdr3_aa: CASSPTLAGVVNEQFF; clone_size: NA; j_call: TRBJ2-1; d_call: TRBD2; v_call: TRBV5-1
cdr3_nt: TGTGTCAGCAGCCAAGAACAGGGGGCCCTAAACTATGGCTACACCTTC; cdr3_aa: CVSSQEQGALNYGYTF; clone_size: once; j_call: TRBJ1-2; d_call: TRBD1; v_call: TRBV3-1
cdr3_nt: TGTGCCAGCAGACCCGGACAGGGATCCACTGAAGCTTTCTTT; cdr3_aa: CASRPGQGSTEAFF; clone_size: NA; j_call: TRBJ1-1; d_call: TRBD1; v_call: TRBV12-3/TRBV12-4
cdr3_nt: TGCGCCAGCAGCTTGGAGTACAGACACAATGAGCAGTTCTTC; cdr3_aa: CASSLEYRHNEQFF; clone_size: few; j_call: TRBJ2-1; d_call: NA; v_call: TRBV5-1
cdr3_nt: TGTGCCAGCAGCAAAGACCCCGGGACTAGCGGGGGGGCCATTACGCAGTTCTTC; cdr3_aa: CASSKDPGTSGGAITQFF; clone_size: NA; j_call: TRBJ2-1; d_call: TRBD2; v_call: TRBV11-1
cdr3_nt: TGCGCCAGCAGCCACATCACAGGGTCCTTGTCCTACGAGCAGTACTTC; cdr3_aa: CASSHITGSLSYEQYF; clone_size: many; j_call: TRBJ2-7; d_call: NA; v_call: TRBV4-1
cdr3_nt: TGTGCCAGCAGCTCCGGGACACCAATAGAAAAACTGTTTTTT; cdr3_aa: CASSSGTPIEKLFF; clone_size: few; j_call: TRBJ1-4; d_call: NA; v_call: TRBV9
cdr3_nt: TGCAGTGCTAGAGGGACCGCCACAGATACGCAGTATTTT; cdr3_aa: CSARGTATDTQYF; clone_size: many; j_call: TRBJ2-3; d_call: NA; v_call: TRBV20-1
cdr3_nt: TGTGCCAGCAGCTCCCCGGGATCCGAGAGATCTGGGGCCAACGTCCTGACTTTC; cdr3_aa: CASSSPGSERSGANVLTF; clone_size: many; j_call: TRBJ2-6; d_call: NA; v_call: TRBV7-2
cdr3_nt: TGTGCCAGCAGCTCCCGGACAGGGGGGTCCTATGGCTACACCTTC; cdr3_aa: CASSSRTGGSYGYTF; clone_size: many; j_call: TRBJ1-2; d_call: TRBD1; v_call: TRBV5-4
cdr3_nt: TGTGCCAGCAGCCAAGATGATATAGCGGGGGCCCTAGAGACCCAGTACTTC; cdr3_aa: CASSQDDIAGALETQYF; clone_size: NA; j_call: TRBJ2-5; d_call: TRBD2; v_call: TRBV14
cdr3_nt: TGTGCCAGCAGCTTAGCTGCCACCTCCTATGGCTACACCTTC; cdr3_aa: CASSLAATSYGYTF; clone_size: many; j_call: TRBJ1-2; d_call: NA; v_call: TRBV11-1
cdr3_nt: TGTGCCAGCAGCCAGTTGTGGAATGGCGATGAGCAGTTCTTC; cdr3_aa: CASSQLWNGDEQFF; clone_size: few; j_call: TRBJ2-1; d_call: NA; v_call: TRBV14
cdr3_nt: TGTGCCAGCAGCCAAGATCTTGGACAGGGAGGGAACGAGCAGTACTTC; cdr3_aa: CASSQDLGQGGNEQYF; clone_size: few; j_call: TRBJ2-7; d_call: NA; v_call: TRBV14
cdr3_nt: TGTGCCAGCAGCTTAGTAGGGGGTAGCGGGGGAGTTGAGTACGAGCAGTACTTC; cdr3_aa: CASSLVGGSGGVEYEQYF; clone_size: NA; j_call: TRBJ2-7; d_call: TRBD2; v_call: TRBV7-9
cdr3_nt: TGCAGTGCTAGAGATCCCGGGGGCGCGAACTATGGCTACACCTTC; cdr3_aa: CSARDPGGANYGYTF; clone_size: many; j_call: TRBJ1-2; d_call: NA; v_call: TRBV20-1
cdr3_nt: TGTGCCAGCATGGGCAGGGTATCTAATATGGGCAATGAGCAGTTCTTC; cdr3_aa: CASMGRVSNMGNEQFF; clone_size: NA; j_call: TRBJ2-1; d_call: NA; v_call: TRBV12-3/TRBV12-4
cdr3_nt: TGCGCCAGCAGCGCTCGACAGGGGGAGAGCTATGGCTACACCTTC; cdr3_aa: CASSARQGESYGYTF; clone_size: many; j_call: TRBJ1-2; d_call: TRBD1; v_call: TRBV4-1
cdr3_nt: TGCGGTGCTAGAGATAACAGGGGGCGCGGGGGCTACACCTTC; cdr3_aa: CGARDNRGRGGYTF; clone_size: once; j_call: TRBJ1-2; d_call: TRBD1; v_call: TRBV20-1
cdr3_nt: TGTGCCAGCAGCTTACGAGGCTGGGATGAAAAACTGTTTTTT; cdr3_aa: CASSLRGWDEKLFF; clone_size: NA; j_call: TRBJ1-4; d_call: NA; v_call: TRBV7-2
cdr3_nt: TGTGCCAGCACCGGCGGGACTAATGAAAAACTGTTTTTT; cdr3_aa: CASTGGTNEKLFF; clone_size: NA; j_call: TRBJ1-4; d_call: NA; v_call: TRBV12-3/TRBV12-4
cdr3_nt: TGTGCCAGCATGAGGGGCGGGGGGGGATTCTACAATGAGCAGTTCTTC; cdr3_aa: CASMRGGGGFYNEQFF; clone_size: NA; j_call: TRBJ2-1; d_call: TRBD2; v_call: TRBV12-3/TRBV12-4
cdr3_nt: TGTGCCAGCAGCTCTAGCGGGGGACTAGTGAATGAGCAGTTCTTC; cdr3_aa: CASSSSGGLVNEQFF; clone_size: few; j_call: TRBJ2-1; d_call: TRBD2; v_call: TRBV7-9
cdr3_nt: TGTGCCAGCAGCGTAGGGGTAGCGGGAGGCTTAACCGGGGAGCTGTTTTTT; cdr3_aa: CASSVGVAGGLTGELFF; clone_size: NA; j_call: TRBJ2-2; d_call: TRBD2; v_call: TRBV9
cdr3_nt: TGTGCCAGCAGCGTAGGGGGGCAGGACAACCTATTCACAGATACGCAGTATTTT; cdr3_aa: CASSVGGQDNLFTDTQYF; clone_size: NA; j_call: TRBJ2-3; d_call: NA; v_call: TRBV9
cdr3_nt: TGCAGTGCTACCGACAGGGAGAGGCTCACAGATACGCAGTATTTT; cdr3_aa: CSATDRERLTDTQYF; clone_size: NA; j_call: TRBJ2-3; d_call: TRBD1; v_call: TRBV20-1
cdr3_nt: TGTGCCAGCAGGCCGGGACAGGGTACCCACGAGCAGTACTTC; cdr3_aa: CASRPGQGTHEQYF; clone_size: many; j_call: TRBJ2-7; d_call: TRBD1; v_call: TRBV28
cdr3_nt: TGTGCCAGCTCGCCAAACAGGGAAGCGCACGAGCAGTACTTC; cdr3_aa: CASSPNREAHEQYF; clone_size: NA; j_call: TRBJ2-7; d_call: NA; v_call: TRBV18
cdr3_nt: TGTGCCAGCCGCCCCGGGACATCGAGTGAAAAACTGTTTTTT; cdr3_aa: CASRPGTSSEKLFF; clone_size: few; j_call: TRBJ1-4; d_call: NA; v_call: TRBV12-3/TRBV12-4
cdr3_nt: TGCAGCTGGCAGGACGGGCGGGGCTACACCTTC; cdr3_aa: CSWQDGRGYTF; clone_size: many; j_call: TRBJ1-2; d_call: NA; v_call: TRBV29-1
cdr3_nt: TGTGCCAGCAGTTTTTCGACAGTCACAGATACGCAGTATTTT; cdr3_aa: CASSFSTVTDTQYF; clone_size: many; j_call: TRBJ2-3; d_call: NA; v_call: TRBV7-7
cdr3_nt: TGTGCCAGCAGCTTAGACGGGCGAGGGACTGAAGCTTTCTTT; cdr3_aa: CASSLDGRGTEAFF; clone_size: NA; j_call: TRBJ1-1; d_call: NA; v_call: TRBV7-2
cdr3_nt: TGTGCCAGCAGCGTGGGGACTCATGGGGATTACGAGCAGTACTTC; cdr3_aa: CASSVGTHGDYEQYF; clone_size: few; j_call: TRBJ2-7; d_call: NA; v_call: TRBV3-1
cdr3_nt: TGTGCCAGCAGTAGGGTGTTTGGGGAGACCCAGTACTTC; cdr3_aa: CASSRVFGETQYF; clone_size: many; j_call: TRBJ2-5; d_call: NA; v_call: TRBV6-1
cdr3_nt: TGCGCCAGCAGCTTTAGCGCGAGTCCGCGATACTCTGGGGCCAACGTCCTGACTTTC; cdr3_aa: CASSFSASPRYSGANVLTF; clone_size: few; j_call: TRBJ2-6; d_call: NA; v_call: TRBV5-1
cdr3_nt: TGTGCCAGCACTTGGACTAGCGGGTCCCCTCTGTTCTTC; cdr3_aa: CASTWTSGSPLFF; clone_size: many; j_call: TRBJ2-1; d_call: TRBD2; v_call: TRBV6-4
cdr3_nt: TGTGCCAGCAGTTTACGGGGACTAGCGGGAGGGAGACCGTACTTC; cdr3_aa: CASSLRGLAGGRPYF; clone_size: NA; j_call: TRBJ2-7; d_call: TRBD2; v_call: TRBV12-3/TRBV12-4
cdr3_nt: TGTGCCAGCAGCCGCAACGTAGGAGGCATGAACACTGAAGCTTTCTTT; cdr3_aa: CASSRNVGGMNTEAFF; clone_size: NA; j_call: TRBJ1-1; d_call: NA; v_call: TRBV12-3/TRBV12-4
cdr3_nt: TGCAGTGCTAGAGATGTGGGACGGTCGGCCTCGGATGAGCAGTTCTTC; cdr3_aa: CSARDVGRSASDEQFF; clone_size: NA; j_call: TRBJ2-1; d_call: NA; v_call: TRBV20-1
cdr3_nt: TGCAGCGTTATGGGGTCTGGAAACACCATATATTTT; cdr3_aa: CSVMGSGNTIYF; clone_size: NA; j_call: TRBJ1-3; d_call: NA; v_call: TRBV29-1
cdr3_nt: TGTGCCAGCAGATCCCTACACGAGCAGTACTTC; cdr3_aa: CASRSLHEQYF; clone_size: NA; j_call: TRBJ2-7; d_call: NA; v_call: TRBV11-2
cdr3_nt: TGTGCCAGCAGCCGTACTAGCGGCTTACCCAATGAGCAGTTCTTC; cdr3_aa: CASSRTSGLPNEQFF; clone_size: NA; j_call: TRBJ2-1; d_call: TRBD2; v_call: TRBV12-3/TRBV12-4